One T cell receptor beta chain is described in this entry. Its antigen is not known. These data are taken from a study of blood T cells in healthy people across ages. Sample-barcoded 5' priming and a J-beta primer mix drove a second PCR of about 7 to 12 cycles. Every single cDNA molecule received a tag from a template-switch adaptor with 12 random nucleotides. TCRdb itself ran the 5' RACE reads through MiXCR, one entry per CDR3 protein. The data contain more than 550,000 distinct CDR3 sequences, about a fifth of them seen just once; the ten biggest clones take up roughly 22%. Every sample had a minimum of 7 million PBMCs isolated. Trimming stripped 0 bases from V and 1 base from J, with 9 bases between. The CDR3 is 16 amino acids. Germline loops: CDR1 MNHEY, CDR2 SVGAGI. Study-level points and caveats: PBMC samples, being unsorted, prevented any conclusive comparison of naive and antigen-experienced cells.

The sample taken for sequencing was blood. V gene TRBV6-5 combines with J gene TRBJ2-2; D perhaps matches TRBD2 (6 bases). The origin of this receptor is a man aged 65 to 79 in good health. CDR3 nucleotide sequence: TGTGCCAGCAGTTACTCCAGCGGGCTGAACACCGGGGAGCTGTTTTTT. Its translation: CASSYSSGLNTGELFF.